This TCR beta chain comes out of a study of vaccination effects on CD4 cells after COVID-19. Study-level information: After the second dose, samples were taken at median day 72. Wells each received approximately 2 million PBMC, cultured with around 9.6 IU/ml IL-2 and 10 ug/ml peptides.

Regarding the study as a whole: By a late point after vaccination, infection- and vaccine-induced clones had shrunk markedly through clonal contraction.

Subsequent to about 10 days of culture, CD4+ T cells were isolated. Participants were vaccinated with two doses of either the BNT162b2 or mRNA-1273 vaccine. The authors replaced half the medium with IL-2 medium on days 3 and 7. The data were produced by immunoSEQ multiplex PCR, yet TCRdb's version contains in-frame clones alone and is incomplete. In the table there are tens of thousands of clones, roughly 74% of which are singletons. The CDR3 loop spans 14 amino acids. Germline V lookup: CDR1 KGHSH, CDR2 LQKENI. V was clipped by 2 bases and J by 5 bases, with 12 bases between them. As to this clone: The antigen remains undetermined.

This receptor was identified in a human donor who received a COVID-19 vaccine. The chain uses TRBV18 and TRBJ2-5, with D perhaps matching TRBD1 (5 bases). This sample comprised CD4+ T cells from PBMCs cultured without peptide, obtained after COVID-19 vaccination. The CDR3 is CASSPRAGLETQYF. CDR3 nucleotides: TGTGCCAGCTCACCAAGGGCAGGGTTGGAGACCCAGTACTTC.